The rows below give T cell receptor beta chains drawn from one sample of a study of T cell changes during pregnancy in multiple sclerosis. Sequencing was performed with immunoSEQ multiplex PCR; in TCRdb, only in-frame clones are kept and a portion is missing. The sample holds some 25,000 clones, around 86% seen once. The sample consisted of CD4+ T cells from peripheral blood mononuclear cells, taken in the second trimester of pregnancy. These receptors originate from a female donor in good health, enrolled as a control in a pregnancy study. CDR3s include the opening cysteine and the closing phenylalanine or tryptophan. Each record gives: V gene, clone size, J gene, D gene, CDR3 DNA, CDR3 protein. D genes are given only for firm matches. Clone size is not always given. Where it is, it says once, few, many or a class for expanded clones.

>TRBV5-8|NA|TRBJ2-3|TRBD2
TGTGCCAGCAGCTTGGGGACTAGCGGGGGGCGAAGCACAGATACGCAGTATTTT
CASSLGTSGGRSTDTQYF
>TRBV28|NA|TRBJ1-1|NA
TGTGCCAGCAGTCCCCCGGGGGACCTTACCGAAGCTTTCTTT
CASSPPGDLTEAFF
>TRBV25-1|once|TRBJ2-1|NA
TGTGCCAGCAATCTGGTAGGAGGGAATGAGCAGTTCTTC
CASNLVGGNEQFF
>TRBV2|NA|TRBJ2-3|TRBD2
TGTGCCAGCAGTGACTTTCTAGCGGGGCCCCCGGATACGCAGTATTTT
CASSDFLAGPPDTQYF
>TRBV7-6|NA|TRBJ2-2|TRBD2
TGTGCCAGCAGCCAGCGGACTAGCGGGACAACCGGGGAGCTGTTTTTT
CASSQRTSGTTGELFF
>TRBV6-4|NA|TRBJ1-6|TRBD1
TGTGCCAGCAGTGAACGGGACAGGTGGAATTCACCCCTCCACTTT
CASSERDRWNSPLHF
>TRBV6-5|NA|TRBJ1-5|NA
TGTGCCAGCAGTTACTCGGCAGGTGGTACCAATCAGCCCCAGCATTTT
CASSYSAGGTNQPQHF
>TRBV12-5|NA|TRBJ1-1|TRBD1
TGTGCTAGTGGTCACGAACAGGGGGACACTGAAGCTTTCTTT
CASGHEQGDTEAFF
>TRBV4-1|NA|TRBJ1-1|TRBD1
TGCGCCAGCAGCCAGTTGGACAGGCCCATTACTGAAGCTTTCTTT
CASSQLDRPITEAFF
>TRBV11-2|NA|TRBJ2-1|NA
TGTGCCAGCAGCTTAGGGGGAGGACAGGTCTCCTACAATGAGCAGTTCTTC
CASSLGGGQVSYNEQFF
>TRBV7-3|NA|TRBJ2-4|NA
TGTGCCAGCAGCTTAGCGGTGAAAAACATTCAGTACTTC
CASSLAVKNIQYF
>TRBV29-1|NA|TRBJ1-1|TRBD1
TGCAGCACCCCCGGGACAGGGATGAACACTGAAGCTTTCTTT
CSTPGTGMNTEAFF
>TRBV7-8|NA|TRBJ2-2|NA
TGTGCCAGCCGCCCCGGGAGCACCGGGGAGCTGTTTTTT
CASRPGSTGELFF
>TRBV5-4|NA|TRBJ2-1|TRBD2
TGTGCCAGCAGCAAGGACCGGACTAGCAGACACAATGAGCAGTTCTTC
CASSKDRTSRHNEQFF
>TRBV5-4|NA|TRBJ2-5|TRBD2
TGTGCCAGCACCTCCGGGACTAGCACACTTGGGGAGTACTTC
CASTSGTSTLGEYF
>TRBV9|few|TRBJ1-1|NA
TGTGCCAGCAGCGTAGTCGGGGTGAACTCTGAAGCTTTCTTT
CASSVVGVNSEAFF
>TRBV4-3|NA|TRBJ2-3|TRBD2
TGCGCCAGCAGCCGGACTAGGGGAGGGTATACGCAGTATTTT
CASSRTRGGYTQYF
>TRBV30|NA|TRBJ1-5|NA
TGTGCCTGGACTTCCCCCCCACTCAATCAGCCCCAGCATTTT
CAWTSPPLNQPQHF
>TRBV7-9|NA|TRBJ2-3|NA
TGTGCCAGCAGCTCGGTGTCTGATACGCAGTATTTT
CASSSVSDTQYF
>TRBV7-3|NA|TRBJ2-1|TRBD2
TGTGCCAGCAGCTCCGAGGGGCCTAGCGGGAGTAGATACAATGAGCAGTTCTTC
CASSSEGPSGSRYNEQFF
>TRBV7-2|once|TRBJ1-5|TRBD1
TGTGCCAGCAGCCCAGTAGTGGGACAGAATCAGCCCCAGCATTTT
CASSPVVGQNQPQHF
>TRBV5-1|NA|TRBJ2-2|NA
TGCGCCAGCAGCCGGGACCCAGCGGGGAACACCGGGGAGCTGTTTTTT
CASSRDPAGNTGELFF